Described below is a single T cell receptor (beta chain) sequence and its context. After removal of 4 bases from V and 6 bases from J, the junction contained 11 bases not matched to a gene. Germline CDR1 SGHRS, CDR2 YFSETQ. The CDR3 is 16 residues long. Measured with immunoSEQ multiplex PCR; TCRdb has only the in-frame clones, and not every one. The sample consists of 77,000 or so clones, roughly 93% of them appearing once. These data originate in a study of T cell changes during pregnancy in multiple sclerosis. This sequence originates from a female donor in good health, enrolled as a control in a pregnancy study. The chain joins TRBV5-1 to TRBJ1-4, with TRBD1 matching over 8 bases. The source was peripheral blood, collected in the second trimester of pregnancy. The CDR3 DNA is TGCGCCAGCAGCGCGGACAGGGCGAGAGTGGATGAAAAACTGTTTTTT. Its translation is CASSADRARVDEKLFF.